This TCR beta chain originates from a study of blood T cell repertoires in COVID-19. J gave up 5 bases and V 9 bases, and 6 bases lay outside the gene matches. This CDR3 is 14 amino acids long. Germline V gene sequence: CDR1 KGHDR, CDR2 SFDVKD. The assay was immunoSEQ multiplex PCR, and TCRdb's table has in-frame clones only and misses some. Among fewer than 650,000 clones, 70% to 90% were seen once, and the ten largest hold 7.5% to 9.5%. This chain connects TRBV24-1 to TRBJ1-5, with TRBD1 identical over 10 bases. Input material: peripheral blood. The clonotype was recovered from a woman aged 45-65 years with COVID-19, enrolled during active disease. The DNA of the CDR3 is TGTGCCACCTTTCCGGGACAGGGGTATCAGCCCCAGCATTTT. Its translation is CATFPGQGYQPQHF.